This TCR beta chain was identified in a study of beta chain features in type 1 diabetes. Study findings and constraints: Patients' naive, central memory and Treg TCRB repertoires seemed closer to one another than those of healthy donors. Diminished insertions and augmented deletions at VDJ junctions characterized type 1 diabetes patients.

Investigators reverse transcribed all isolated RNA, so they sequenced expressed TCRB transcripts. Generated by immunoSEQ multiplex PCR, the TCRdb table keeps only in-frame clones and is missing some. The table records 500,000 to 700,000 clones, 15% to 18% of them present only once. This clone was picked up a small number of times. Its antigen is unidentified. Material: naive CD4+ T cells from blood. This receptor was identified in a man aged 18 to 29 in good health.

The CDR3 spells CASSVVDIRNTGELFF. The DNA for the CDR3 is TGTGCCAGCAGCGTAGTCGACATCCGAAACACCGGGGAGCTGTTTTTT. The chain has TRBV9 and TRBJ2-2; unclear D gene. The V end was cut by 0 bases, the J end by 2 bases, with 11 bases between. Germline CDR1 and CDR2: SGDLS and YYNGEE. The CDR3 totals 16 residues.